This TCR beta chain was documented in a study of CD8+ T cells in alopecia areata. Overall study: Tofacitinib was given for 6 to 18 months, then stopped for 6 months. Study-level results: Relative to mice, TCR sharing across patients was less clear, a difference possibly HLA-related.

The CDR3 loop spans 11 amino acids. V was pared by 0 bases and J by 14 bases, with 10 bases between. Both peripheral blood and punch biopsies of lesional scalp skin were obtained from patients who had alopecia areata. cDNA serving as the sequencing template came from extracted, reverse transcribed RNA. Produced via immunoSEQ multiplex PCR; TCRdb's table is partial and in-frame only. Of 200,000 to 250,000 clones listed, about two thirds are singletons. Note on this clone: Its antigen is currently unknown.

The V and J genes are TRBV23-1 and TRBJ1-2; D is uncertain. TRBV23-1 is sorted into the ORF group, with uncertain function. The input for sequencing was CD4+ T cells sorted from blood, taken at week 0. The receptor was derived from a human donor with alopecia areata. The CDR3 loop is CASSQSRPLTF. The CDR3 DNA is TGCGCCAGCAGTCAATCGAGGCCGTTAACCTTC.